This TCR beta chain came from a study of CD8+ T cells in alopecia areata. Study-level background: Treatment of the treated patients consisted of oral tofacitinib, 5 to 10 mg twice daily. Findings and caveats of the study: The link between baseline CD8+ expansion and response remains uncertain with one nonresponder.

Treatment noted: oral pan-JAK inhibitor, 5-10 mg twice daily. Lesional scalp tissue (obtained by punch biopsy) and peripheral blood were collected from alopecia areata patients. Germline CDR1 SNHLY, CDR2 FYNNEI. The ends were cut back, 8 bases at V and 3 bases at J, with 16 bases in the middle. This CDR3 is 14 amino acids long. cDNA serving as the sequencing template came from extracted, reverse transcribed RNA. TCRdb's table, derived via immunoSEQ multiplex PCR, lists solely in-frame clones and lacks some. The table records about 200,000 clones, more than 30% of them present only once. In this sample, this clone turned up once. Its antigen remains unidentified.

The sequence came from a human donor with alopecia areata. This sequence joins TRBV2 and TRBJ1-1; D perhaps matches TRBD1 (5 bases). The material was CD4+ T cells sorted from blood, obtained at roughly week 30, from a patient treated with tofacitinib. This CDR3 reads CASQGLLRDTEAFF. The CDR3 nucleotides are TGTGCCAGCCAGGGACTCCTAAGGGACACTGAAGCTTTCTTT.